The present TCR beta chain was sequenced within a study of tumor-infiltrating lymphocytes in primary liver carcinoma. In the study overall: Yields of productive TCRbeta reads ranged from roughly 3.65 to 7.5 million per sample and were similar across tissue types.

A primer in the constant region served to generate TCR beta cDNA from approximately 450 ng of total RNA. Libraries of TCR beta came from three nested multiplex PCR rounds with slightly modified ARM-PCR. Amplification in the first two PCR rounds was performed using TRBV1-TRBV30 forward primers and a C-beta reverse primer for around 11 cycles each. TCRdb re-called the multiplex PCR reads with MiXCR, one entry per CDR3 protein. The table includes about 78,000 distinct CDR3 sequences, 70% to 75% detected once. The CDR3 has 13 amino acids. The germline CDR1 and CDR2 sequences are MNHNS and SASEGT. Co-extraction of both nucleic acids (RNA and DNA) used about 17-33 mg of unsorted bulk tissue. Each tumor specimen held more than 75% viable tumor cells. Regarding the study as a whole: For tumor-adjacent and tumor-blood pairs, overlap was less than that seen for tumor region pairs. Tumors and blood were compared for top-250-clone fraction, and tumors had the significantly higher value (p = 0.039).

As for this clonotype: Antigen unknown. The junction does not match germline at one end; this may be a read error.

The sequencing sample was made of liver tumor tissue from sampling region 4. Subset noted: tumor region T4, right-lateral pole. The receptor was isolated from a woman aged 55-70 years with primary liver carcinoma and hepatitis B virus infection. The chain recombines TRBV6-1 with TRBJ2-3; no clear D gene. The CDR3 protein is CTSTVAETDTQYF. CDR3 coding DNA: TGTACCAGCACCGTGGCCGAGACAGATACGCAGTATTTT.